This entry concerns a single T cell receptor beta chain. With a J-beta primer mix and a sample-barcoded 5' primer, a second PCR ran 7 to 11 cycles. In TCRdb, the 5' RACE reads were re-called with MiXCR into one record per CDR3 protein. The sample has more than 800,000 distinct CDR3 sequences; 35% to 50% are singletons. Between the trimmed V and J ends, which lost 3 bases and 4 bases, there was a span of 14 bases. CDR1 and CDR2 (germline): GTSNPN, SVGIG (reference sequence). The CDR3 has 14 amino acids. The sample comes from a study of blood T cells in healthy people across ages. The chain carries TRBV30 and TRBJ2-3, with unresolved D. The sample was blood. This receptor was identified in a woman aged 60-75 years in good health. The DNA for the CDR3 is TGTGCCTGGAGCCAGACCGATCACGCAGATACGCAGTATTTT. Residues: CAWSQTDHADTQYF. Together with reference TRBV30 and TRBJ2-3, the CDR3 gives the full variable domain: SQTIHQWPATLVQPVGSPLSLECTVEGTSNPNLYWYRQAAGRGLQLLFYSVGIGQISSEVPQNLSASRPQDRQFILSSKKLLLSDSGFYLCAWSQTDHADTQYFGPGTRLTVL.